A selection of T cell receptor beta chains follows, all from one sample in a study of CD8+CD57+ T cells in acquired aplastic anemia. One entry per CDR3 protein, called by TCRdb with MiXCR from the reads. The table records about 250,000 distinct CDR3 sequences, more than 40% of them present only once. Sequenced input: sorted CD4+, CD8+, or CD8+CD57+ T cells (not recorded which) from PBMCs. These TCRs come from a human donor with aplastic anemia. Both conserved end residues are part of each CDR3. A D gene is named only where the DNA matches it firmly. The size entry is marked missing in some rows and otherwise reads once, few, many or a size class.

>TRBV20-1|TRBJ2-5|NA|TRBD2
CSADVAGDSQETQYF
TGCAGTGCCGACGTAGCGGGGGACTCCCAAGAGACCCAGTACTTC
>TRBV10-1|TRBJ2-1|NA|TRBD2
CASSAGGSYNEQFF
TGCGCCAGCAGCGCGGGAGGGTCTTACAATGAGCAGTTCTTC
>TRBV29-1|TRBJ2-3|NA|NA
CSAQTSTDTQYF
TGCAGCGCCCAAACAAGCACAGATACGCAGTATTTT
>TRBV27|TRBJ2-7|NA|NA
CASSLLLDGGGEQYF
TGTGCCAGCAGTTTATTACTGGACGGGGGTGGCGAGCAGTACTTC
>TRBV6-1|TRBJ2-1|NA|NA
CASSEDGSGLYGVGQFF
TGTGCCAGCAGTGAGGACGGTTCAGGGCTGTACGGGGTGGGGCAGTTCTTC
>TRBV27|TRBJ2-5|NA|NA
CASSLSRGQETQYF
TGTGCCAGCAGTTTATCGAGAGGCCAAGAGACCCAGTACTTC
>TRBV24-1|TRBJ2-7|few|TRBD2
CATSDPTSGGYEQYF
TGTGCCACCAGTGACCCGACTAGCGGGGGCTACGAGCAGTACTTC
>TRBV19|TRBJ2-7|NA|TRBD1
CASTDRESSYEQYF
TGTGCCAGCACCGACAGGGAGAGCTCCTACGAGCAGTACTTC
>TRBV2|TRBJ1-2|many|NA
CASRGPFGYTF
TGTGCCAGCCGGGGCCCCTTCGGCTACACCTTC
>TRBV7-9|TRBJ2-4|many|TRBD1
CASSLVQGDRVGNIQYF
TGTGCCAGCAGCTTAGTACAGGGGGACAGGGTTGGGAACATTCAGTACTTC
>TRBV9|TRBJ2-5|many|TRBD1
CASSVGDREQETQYF
TGTGCCAGCAGCGTAGGCGACAGGGAACAAGAGACCCAGTACTTC
>TRBV19|TRBJ2-3|many|NA
CASSIEGPNRADTQYF
TGTGCCAGTAGTATAGAAGGCCCTAACCGGGCAGATACGCAGTATTTT
>TRBV4-3|TRBJ2-3|NA|TRBD2
CASSQDQRGTTDTQYF
TGCGCCAGCAGCCAAGATCAGCGGGGGACCACAGATACGCAGTATTTT
>TRBV5-5|TRBJ2-7|NA|NA
CASSLPLGHEQYF
TGTGCCAGCAGCTTACCCCTTGGACACGAGCAGTACTTC
>TRBV20-1|TRBJ2-5|NA|TRBD2
CSAPLAGGVAETQYF
TGCAGTGCTCCTCTAGCGGGAGGCGTTGCAGAGACCCAGTACTTC
>TRBV6-6|TRBJ1-1|few|TRBD1
CASSNPGTGLNTEAFF
TGTGCCAGCAGTAACCCCGGGACAGGTTTGAACACTGAAGCTTTCTTT
>TRBV24-1|TRBJ2-3|NA|NA
CATSDLSDKAPWDAQYF
TGTGCCACCAGTGATTTGTCGGACAAGGCCCCCTGGGATGCGCAGTATTTT
>TRBV5-1|TRBJ2-7|NA|TRBD2
CASSIGTSGRSEQYF
TGTGCCAGCAGCATTGGGACTAGCGGGAGATCGGAGCAGTACTTC
>TRBV30|TRBJ1-5|NA|NA
CAWSVGTWDQPQHF
TGTGCCTGGAGTGTCGGGACGTGGGATCAGCCCCAGCATTTT
>TRBV5-4|TRBJ2-5|NA|TRBD2
CASSLGLGSEETQYF
TGTGCCAGCAGCCTCGGACTAGGTAGCGAAGAGACCCAGTACTTC
>TRBV5-8|TRBJ1-6|NA|NA
CASSLVPRSSYISPLHF
TGCGCCAGCAGCCTAGTCCCCAGGAGCTCCTATATTTCACCCCTCCACTTT
>TRBV5-1|TRBJ2-7|NA|TRBD2
CASSLVGAGLAGTYEQYF
TGCGCCAGCAGCTTGGTGGGGGCGGGACTAGCGGGAACCTACGAGCAGTACTTC
>TRBV27|TRBJ2-2|once|TRBD2
CAGRQWRGVLTGELFF
TGTGCCGGCAGGCAGTGGCGGGGGGTTTTGACCGGGGAGCTGTTTTTT
>TRBV20-1|TRBJ2-7|many|NA
CSARDPGPAGEQYF
TGCAGTGCTAGAGATCCTGGTCCCGCGGGGGAGCAGTACTTC
>TRBV5-1|TRBJ1-5|NA|NA
CASPGGGNQPQHF
TGCGCCAGCCCCGGGGGGGGTAATCAGCCCCAGCATTTT
>TRBV7-2|TRBJ2-3|NA|NA
CASSPYYTDTQYF
TGTGCCAGCAGCCCATACTACACAGATACGCAGTATTTT
>TRBV20-1|TRBJ1-2|NA|NA
CSALVGYGYTF
TGCAGTGCCCTGGTAGGCTATGGCTACACCTTC
>TRBV6-5|TRBJ1-2|NA|NA
CASSYPNGEYGYTF
TGTGCCAGCAGTTACCCCAATGGAGAATATGGCTACACCTTC
>TRBV7-6|TRBJ1-1|many|NA
CASSFNNTEAFF
TGTGCCAGCAGCTTTAATAACACTGAAGCTTTCTTT
>TRBV7-9|TRBJ2-6|many|NA
CASSSTGRLSGANVLTF
TGTGCCAGCAGCTCTACAGGCCGGCTCTCTGGGGCCAACGTCCTGACTTTC
>TRBV5-1|TRBJ1-6|NA|NA
CASSLVGRSSPLHF
TGTGCCAGCAGCTTGGTAGGAAGGAGTTCACCCCTCCACTTT
>TRBV27|TRBJ2-7|few|TRBD2
CASSSTTGGAHEQYF
TGTGCCAGCAGTTCGACGACGGGAGGGGCCCACGAGCAGTACTTC
>TRBV7-7|TRBJ1-2|medium-sized|NA
CASSLGVRTRCNYGYTF
TGTGCTAGCAGCTTAGGAGTCAGGACCAGGTGCAACTATGGCTACACCTTC